The 20 T cell receptor beta chains below all came from one sample that was sequenced in a study of T cell repertoires in cytomegalovirus infection. What these receptors recognize is not known. TCRdb re-analysed the reads in MiXCR, keeping a single row per CDR3 protein. The sample has 300,000 to 400,000 distinct CDR3 sequences, 29% seen once. Sample: cultured PBMCs, taken from culture after CMV antigen stimulation. These receptors came from a human donor in good health (CMV status not recorded). Some clones in this sample may be carry-over from other donors' samples.

This chain links TRBV20-1 with TRBJ1-1; D gene uncertain. The V gene lost 0 bases and the J gene lost 1 base, with 18 bases spanning the gap. Germline V gives CDR1 DFQATT, CDR2 SNEGSKA (reference sequence). This CDR3 has 17 amino acids. The CDR3 here is CSARDARIGSSNTEAFF. CDR3 nucleotides: TGCAGTGCTAGAGATGCCCGAATTGGAAGCTCGAACACTGAAGCTTTCTTT.

The chain uses TRBV28 and TRBJ1-1; D possibly corresponds to TRBD1 (6 bases). This CDR3 contains 12 residues. Germline V gene sequence: CDR1 MDHEN, CDR2 SYDVKM. The V and J ends lost 7 bases and 6 bases respectively, with 12 bases between them. The CDR3 DNA is TGTGCCAGCATCCTGCCAGGGGCTGAAGCTTTCTTT. Translating gives CASILPGAEAFF. The complete variable domain, with remaining parts taken from reference TRBV28 and TRBJ1-1, reads DVKVTQSSRYLVKRTGEKVFLECVQDMDHENMFWYRQDPGLGLRLIYFSYDVKMKEKGDIPEGYSVSREKKERFSLILESASTNQTSMYLCASILPGAEAFFGQGTRLTVV.

The chain couples TRBV25-1 to TRBJ2-1, with TRBD2 as a possible D gene (7 bases). CDR3 length equals 14 residues. Germline-derived CDR1 and CDR2 are MGHDK and SYGVNS. V lost 11 bases and J lost 7, with 21 bases in between. DNA for the CDR3: TGTGCCCTCATGGGGGGGGCGCGGAGAAATGAGCAGTTCTTC. Its translation is CALMGGARRNEQFF.

The V call is TRBV6-5, the J call TRBJ2-6, with D perhaps TRBD1 or TRBD2 (5 bases each). V lost 6 bases and J 4 bases, leaving 13 bases between the germline ends. The CDR3 contains 15 residues. The V gene's germline CDR1 is MNHEY and CDR2 SVGAGI. CDR3 protein: CASSRGSGGANVLTF. In nucleotides, the CDR3 is TGTGCCAGCAGCCGGGGCTCGGGAGGGGCCAACGTCCTGACTTTC.

This chain joins TRBV6-5 and TRBJ2-1, with D perhaps being TRBD1 or TRBD2 (7 bases each). This CDR3 comprises 15 residues. V was pared by 2 bases and J by 3 bases, with 11 bases between. Germline V CDR1 and CDR2: MNHEY, SVGAGI. This CDR3 is CASSYPRGGYNEQFF. The CDR3 nucleotides are TGTGCCAGCAGTTACCCCAGGGGGGGCTACAATGAGCAGTTCTTC.

The V call is TRBV11-2, the J call TRBJ2-1; 8 nucleotides line up with TRBD2. V shed 6 bases and J 8 bases; nucleotides not matched to a gene: 9. From germline, CDR1 is SGHAT and CDR2 FQNNGV. The CDR3 has 14 amino acids. CDR3 DNA: TGTGCCAGCAGGCTTCTGAGCGGGGGCGATGAGCAGTTCTTC. It yields the protein CASRLLSGGDEQFF.

The chain is built from TRBV7-6 and TRBJ1-3; D is possibly TRBD1 (6 bases). This CDR3 is 15 amino acids long. Germline CDR1 reads SGHVS; CDR2 reads FNYEAQ. V was trimmed by 1 base and J by 2 bases, leaving 9 bases between them. The CDR3 bases are TGTGCCAGCAGCTTAGTTCCAGGGGCTGGAAACACCATATATTTT. This encodes CASSLVPGAGNTIYF.

The chain joins TRBV7-3 to TRBJ2-1; TRBD2 agrees at 8 bases. V gave up 5 bases and J gave up 0 bases; unmatched junction bases: 18. Germline V gene data show CDR1 as SGHTA and CDR2 as FQGTGA. The CDR3 totals 20 residues. The CDR3 nucleotides are TGTGCCAGCAGCCTCGCTTCCGCTAGCGGGTACCACAGCTCCTACAATGAGCAGTTCTTC. It translates to CASSLASASGYHSSYNEQFF.

This sequence joins TRBV20-1 and TRBJ2-1; 12 bases map to TRBD2. Germline CDR1 reads DFQATT; CDR2 reads SNEGSKA (reference sequence). The length of the CDR3 is 14 residues. Germline trimming cut 2 bases from V and 5 bases from J; bases unmatched to any gene: 1. CDR3 residues: CSARLAGGHNEQFF. The CDR3 DNA follows: TGCAGTGCTAGACTAGCGGGAGGGCACAATGAGCAGTTCTTC.

The rearrangement joins TRBV27 to TRBJ1-2; D unclear. Germline lookup yields CDR1 MNHEY and CDR2 SMNVEV (reference sequence). The CDR3 is 13 amino acids. The V end lost 6 bases, the J end lost 5 bases, and 13 bases lay between the germline ends. The CDR3 sequence is CASSPITPYGYTF. The CDR3 nucleotides read TGTGCCAGCAGCCCCATAACTCCTTATGGCTACACCTTC.

The genes are TRBV6-1 and TRBJ2-3; D is perhaps TRBD2 (6 bases). Per the germline V gene, CDR1 is MNHNS and CDR2 is SASEGT. Deletions cut 6 bases from V and 0 bases from J, with 16 bases between. The CDR3 covers 16 residues. This chain's CDR3 is CASSPSEGISTDTQYF. CDR3 sequence (DNA): TGTGCCAGCAGCCCGTCGGAGGGGATTAGCACAGATACGCAGTATTTT.

The chain employs TRBV15 and TRBJ2-1; D may be TRBD1 or TRBD2 (6 bases each). In germline, CDR1 is LNHNV, CDR2 YYDKDF (reference sequence). The CDR3 consists of 15 residues. The V end was cut by 5 bases, the J end by 3 bases, with 14 bases between. In DNA form, the CDR3 reads TGTGCCACCAGCGCAGGGGAGGTTGGCTACAATGAGCAGTTCTTC. It encodes CATSAGEVGYNEQFF.

The CDR3 nucleotides read TGTGCCAGCAGTCCCCCGACAGGGGGAGATCAGCCCCAGCATTTT. Translating gives CASSPPTGGDQPQHF. V and J are TRBV28 and TRBJ1-5, with 9 bases lining up with TRBD1. Germline values: CDR1 MDHEN, CDR2 SYDVKM. V was clipped by 5 bases and J by 5 bases; unmatched bases: 7. The CDR3 covers 15 residues.

This CDR3 reads CASSILGSTGELFF. The CDR3 DNA sequence: TGTGCCAGCAGCATCCTCGGGAGCACCGGGGAGCTGTTTTTT. This chain links TRBV11-1 with TRBJ2-2, with a possible D match to TRBD2 (6 bases). Germline loops: CDR1 SGHAT, CDR2 FQDESV (reference sequence). The V gene lost 5 bases and the J gene lost 4 bases, with 11 bases spanning the gap. The CDR3 spans 14 residues.

In its sample, this clonotype was seen once. J is TRBJ1-4 and V is TRBV3-1; 10 bases are shared with TRBD1. Germline CDR1 and CDR2: LGHDT and YNNKEL (reference sequence). Germline trimming cut 4 bases from V and 7 bases from J; bases unmatched to any gene: 9. There are 16 residues in the CDR3. This CDR3 is CASSPDFRDRGEKLFF. The CDR3 DNA sequence: TGTGCCAGCAGCCCCGATTTTAGGGACAGGGGTGAAAAACTGTTTTTT.

The J gene is TRBJ1-1, the V gene TRBV6-6, with a weak D call TRBD1 (5 bases). The CDR3 sequence is 15 residues long. Trimming cost V 0 bases and J 5 bases, with 13 bases left between them. Germline V gene sequence: CDR1 MNHNY, CDR2 SVGAGI (reference sequence). The CDR3 here is CASSYSIEGLTEAFF. The DNA for the CDR3 is TGTGCCAGCAGTTACTCGATAGAGGGACTTACTGAAGCTTTCTTT.

The chain links TRBV4-1 to TRBJ2-5, with D perhaps TRBD1 or TRBD2 (5 bases each). Between the trimmed V and J ends, which lost 4 bases and 5 bases, there was a span of 17 bases. CDR1 and CDR2 from the germline V gene are MGHRA and YSYEKL. CDR3 size: 15 residues. For the CDR3, the DNA is TGCGCCAGCAGCCCTAACTGGGACCATCGGGAGACCCAGTACTTC. Translation: CASSPNWDHRETQYF.

V gene TRBV7-9 combines with J gene TRBJ1-2; 7 nucleotides match TRBD1. V lost 5 bases and J lost 3; bases outside the gene matches: 6. CDR1 SEHNR and CDR2 FQNEAQ come from the germline V gene (reference sequence). The CDR3 loop spans 14 amino acids. The CDR3 region has the DNA TGTGCCAGCAGCACCGACCAGGGGGACTATGGCTACACCTTC. Its translation: CASSTDQGDYGYTF.

This clonotype was counted only a few times. J is TRBJ2-1 and V is TRBV7-9; 10 bases line up with TRBD2. The CDR3 has 14 residues. The V gene's germline CDR1 is SEHNR and CDR2 FQNEAQ (reference sequence). Trimming at V came to 5 bases and at J to 6 bases, leaving 4 bases not matched to a gene. The CDR3, as DNA: TGTGCCAGCAGCCCGTGGACTAGCGGCAATGAGCAGTTCTTC. Amino acids: CASSPWTSGNEQFF.

The chain employs TRBV5-6 and TRBJ1-5; D is possibly TRBD1 (5 bases). CDR3 length: 17 amino acids. Germline loops: CDR1 SGHDT, CDR2 YYEEEE. V was trimmed by 3 bases and J by 4 bases, leaving 20 bases between them. The CDR3 here is CASSSNLRTKGNQPQHF. CDR3 bases: TGTGCCAGCAGCTCGAATCTGAGGACAAAAGGAAATCAGCCCCAGCATTTT.